This T cell receptor beta chain was captured by sequencing in a study of blood T cells in healthy people across ages. A few counts support this clonotype. Using a J-beta primer mix together with a sample-barcoded 5' primer, a second PCR was run for about 7 to 12 cycles. TCRdb re-called the 5' RACE reads through MiXCR, storing one row per CDR3 protein. The sample includes approximately 900,000 distinct CDR3 sequences, under 35% of them seen just once. CDR3 length: 14 amino acids. With 7 bases removed from V and 1 base from J, the gap between germline ends came to 13 bases. Germline lookup yields CDR1 MNHNY and CDR2 SVGAGI (reference sequence). This same sample was also taken into another study, of T cells of mothers and their children. That source adds: Using the M1S primer, the second PCR added sample barcodes along with 2-4 random nucleotides.

Specimen: blood. This TCR derives from a woman in her thirties or forties in good health. The chain employs TRBV6-6 and TRBJ1-1; D not resolved. For the CDR3, the DNA is TGTGCCAGCATCAACGGAGGGAGGAACACTGAAGCTTTCTTT. Translated: CASINGGRNTEAFF.